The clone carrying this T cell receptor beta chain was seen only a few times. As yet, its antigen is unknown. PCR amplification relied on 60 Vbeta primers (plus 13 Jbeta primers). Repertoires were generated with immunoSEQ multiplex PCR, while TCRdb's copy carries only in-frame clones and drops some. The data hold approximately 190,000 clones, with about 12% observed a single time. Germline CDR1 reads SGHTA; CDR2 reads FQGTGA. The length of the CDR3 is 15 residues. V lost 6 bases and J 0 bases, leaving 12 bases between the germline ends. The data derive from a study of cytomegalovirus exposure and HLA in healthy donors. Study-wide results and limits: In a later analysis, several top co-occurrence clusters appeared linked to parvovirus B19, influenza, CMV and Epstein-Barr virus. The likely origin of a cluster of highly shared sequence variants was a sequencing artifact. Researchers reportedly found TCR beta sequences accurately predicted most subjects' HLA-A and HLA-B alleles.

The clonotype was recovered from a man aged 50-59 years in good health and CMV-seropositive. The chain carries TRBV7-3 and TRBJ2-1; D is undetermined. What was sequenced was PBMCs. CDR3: CASSSTPSSYNEQFF. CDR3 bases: TGTGCCAGCAGTTCGACACCGAGCTCCTACAATGAGCAGTTCTTC.